Below are 7 T cell receptor beta chains sequenced from a single sample in a study of regulatory T cells in long-lasting Graves disease. Time point in this sample: newly diagnosed GD, antithyroid drugs for less than 3 months. PBMCs provided the RNA from which the TCR library was made. Building the TCR beta libraries relied on iRepertoire HTBI primers, and CDR3 regions underwent Arm-PCR. One entry per CDR3 protein results from TCRdb running MiXCR on the multiplex PCR reads. The table includes approximately 540,000 distinct CDR3 sequences, 12% detected once. This sample also appeared in a second study, on T cells in Graves' hyperthyroidism and ophthalmopathy.

The material sequenced was peripheral blood mononuclear cells (PBMCs), taken at new diagnosis, from a patient treated with antithyroid drugs. These receptors originate from a woman in her 30s with Graves disease.

This clonotype was recorded many times. The rearrangement links TRBV11-3 to TRBJ1-2; TRBD1 aligns across 8 bases. CDR3 length equals 13 residues. CDR1 is SGHNT, CDR2 YENEEA, per germline. V lost 3 bases to trimming and J lost 8 bases; unmatched junction nucleotides: 5. DNA for the CDR3: TGTGCCAGCAGCTTTCAGGGGGCAGAAGGCTACACCTTC. Residues: CASSFQGAEGYTF.

This sequence joins TRBV7-9 and TRBJ2-5; 9 positions agree with TRBD1. The V and J ends lost 7 bases and 2 bases, in that order; junction bases with no gene match: 8. Germline V lookup: CDR1 SEHNR, CDR2 FQNEAQ (reference sequence). This CDR3 is built from 15 residues. CDR3 coding DNA: TGTGCCAGCACCAAAATTGGGACAGGGCAAGAGACCCAGTACTTC. Translation gives CASTKIGTGQETQYF. Looking up the rest from reference TRBV7-9 and TRBJ2-5 gives the full variable domain: DTGVSQNPRHKITKRGQNVTFRCDPISEHNRLYWYRQTLGQGPEFLTYFQNEAQLEKSRLLSDRFSAERPKGSFSTLEIQRTEQGDSAMYLCASTKIGTGQETQYFGPGTRLLVL.

The chain is built from TRBV10-3 and TRBJ1-2; possibly TRBD1 for D (5 bases). Looked up from germline, CDR1 is ENHRY and CDR2 is SYGVKD. V dropped 3 bases and J dropped 5 bases, with 16 bases sitting between them. This CDR3 contains 15 residues. The CDR3 DNA reads as TGTGCCATCAGTGAACCGACAGTCGCCCTTTATGGCTACACCTTC. The encoded protein is CAISEPTVALYGYTF.

Many counts were recorded for this clonotype. The V gene is TRBV15, the J gene TRBJ1-6; the D gene is possibly TRBD1 (5 bases). CDR3 length equals 15 residues. The germline V gene has CDR1 LNHNV and CDR2 YYDKDF (reference sequence). Deletions cut 3 bases from V and 7 bases from J, with 13 bases between. The CDR3 DNA reads as TGTGCCACCAGCAGGGACACAGCGACCAATTCACCCCTCCACTTT. This sequence encodes CATSRDTATNSPLHF.

This clonotype was seen more than once but under ten times. The conserved phenylalanine or tryptophan normally closing the CDR3 is absent here, so this likely arose from a read error. No DNA is shown, since the ends of the CDR3 on it are uncertain; the CDR3 is the one TCRdb lists. The CDR3: CASSPPPGQGNEQYL. V gene TRBV28 combines with J gene TRBJ2-7; the D call of TRBD1 is as the table states it, not checked on the DNA. 15 amino acids form the CDR3, both terminal residues included. The germline V gene encodes CDR1 MDHEN and CDR2 SYDVKM.

This clonotype occurred many times. The V and J genes are TRBV12-3 or TRBV12-4 and TRBJ1-1; no definite D call. CDR3 length: 13 residues. V was clipped by 3 bases and J by 3 bases, with 8 bases between them. The CDR3 region is CASSLRGHTEAFF. The DNA of the CDR3 is TGTGCCAGCAGTTTGAGAGGGCACACTGAAGCTTTCTTT.

With regard to this clonotype: This clone may be a read error of a much larger clone one base away. This rearrangement joins TRBV4-1 to TRBJ2-1; D not certain. The CDR3 runs to 15 residues. Germline V gene sequence: CDR1 MGHRA, CDR2 YSYEKL. V was pared by 0 bases and J by 10 bases, with 16 bases between. CDR3 sequence (DNA): TGCGCCAGCAGCCAAGAGAAAGGAGAACCCTCCGAGCAGTTCTTC. Its protein product is CASSQEKGEPSEQFF.